Following are 11 T cell receptor beta chains from one sample sequenced in a study of glioma-infiltrating T cells after dendritic cell vaccination. Repertoires were generated with immunoSEQ multiplex PCR, while TCRdb's copy carries only in-frame clones and drops some. The profile covers under 100,000 clones, with 79% appearing a single time and roughly 5.6% taken by the ten largest. Sequenced here: blood, sampled before dendritic cell vaccination. Source of these receptors: a human donor with glioblastoma.

The chain couples TRBV28 to TRBJ1-1; perhaps TRBD1 as D (6 bases). Trimming removed 3 bases at V and 0 bases at J, with 8 bases between. Looked up from germline, CDR1 is MDHEN and CDR2 is SYDVKM. This CDR3 is 14 amino acids long. The CDR3 spells CASSLGHLNTEAFF. The CDR3 nucleotides read TGTGCCAGCAGTTTGGGACACCTGAACACTGAAGCTTTCTTT.

V and J are TRBV28 and TRBJ2-3; TRBD1 is a possible D gene (6 bases). The V end was cut by 5 bases, the J end by 6 bases, with 21 bases between. The CDR3 has 16 residues. Germline CDR1 MDHEN, CDR2 SYDVKM. The CDR3 loop reads CASSPLTSVRGDTQYF. DNA of the CDR3: TGTGCCAGCAGTCCCCTCACTAGTGTTAGGGGGGATACGCAGTATTTT.

This clone was observed a single time. The J gene is TRBJ2-1, the V gene TRBV6-5; 12 nucleotides match TRBD2. CDR1 and CDR2 from the germline V gene are MNHEY and SVGAGI. The V and J ends lost 3 bases and 4 bases, in that order; junction bases with no gene match: 4. The CDR3 totals 16 residues. CDR3 in DNA: TGTGCCAGCAGTTATCTAGCGGGAGGGAGATACAATGAGCAGTTCTTC. It yields the protein CASSYLAGGRYNEQFF.

This chain uses TRBV15 with TRBJ2-7, with TRBD1 identical over 9 bases. V was clipped by 2 bases and J by 6 bases; unmatched bases: 8. Germline V lookup: CDR1 LNHNV, CDR2 YYDKDF (reference sequence). The CDR3 contains 15 residues. The CDR3 region has the DNA TGTGCCACCAGCAGACTGCGGACAGGGGAGGGCGAGCAGTACTTC. Encoded protein: CATSRLRTGEGEQYF.

The chain employs TRBV5-6 and TRBJ2-7; 7 nucleotides align to TRBD2. The CDR3 spans 16 residues. In germline, CDR1 is SGHDT, CDR2 YYEEEE. V lost 2 bases and J lost 6; bases outside the gene matches: 14. The CDR3 region has the DNA TGTGCCAGCAGCTTATACCGGGACGGCGGCGGGGGCGAGCAGTACTTC. It is translated as CASSLYRDGGGGEQYF.

This chain links TRBV29-1 with TRBJ1-2; a weak D match, TRBD1 (5 bases). Trimming took 5 bases from V and 8 from J, leaving 27 bases between them. The CDR3 has 16 amino acids. Per germline, CDR1 SQVTM and CDR2 ANQGSEA. The CDR3 sequence: CSVHPGGVYRSRGYTF. The DNA for the CDR3 is TGCAGCGTTCATCCCGGAGGGGTTTATAGGAGTCGGGGCTACACCTTC.

This chain joins TRBV7-9 and TRBJ2-1, with 11 bases fitting TRBD2. Germline CDR1 and CDR2: SEHNR and FQNEAQ (reference sequence). This CDR3 is 14 amino acids long. J was trimmed by 10 bases and V by 4 bases; bases with no gene match: 6. DNA of the CDR3: TGTGCCAGCAGCTCTAGCGGGGGGTCCTGGGAGCAGTTCTTC. Protein: CASSSSGGSWEQFF.

The rearrangement links TRBV7-6 to TRBJ2-3; 9 bases map to TRBD2. Germline-derived CDR1 and CDR2 are SGHVS and FNYEAQ. There are 13 residues in the CDR3. V lost 5 bases to trimming and J lost 9 bases; unmatched junction nucleotides: 6. The CDR3 nucleotides are TGTGCCAGCAGCCAAATTAGCGGGAGAACGCAGTATTTT. Its protein product is CASSQISGRTQYF.

V gene TRBV7-2 combines with J gene TRBJ2-1; no clear D gene. Per germline, CDR1 SGHTA and CDR2 FQGNSA. V dropped 3 bases and J dropped 7 bases, with 4 bases sitting between them. This CDR3 has 11 amino acids. The CDR3 sequence: CASSFRNEQFF. The CDR3 nucleotides read TGTGCCAGCAGCTTTAGAAATGAGCAGTTCTTC.

The chain employs TRBV6-1 and TRBJ2-5; the D gene is possibly TRBD2 (6 bases). V lost 3 bases, J lost 2 bases, and 10 bases lay in between. This CDR3 has 14 residues. Germline V gene lookup returns CDR1 MNHNS and CDR2 SASEGT. CDR3 sequence (DNA): TGTGCCAGCAGTGAGGGGGGTATTCAAGAGACCCAGTACTTC. Its translation is CASSEGGIQETQYF.

The J gene is TRBJ2-5, the V gene TRBV5-1; TRBD1 might be the D (6 bases). The J call may be in error: the DNA end matches TRBJ2-7 better. The CDR3 loop spans 15 amino acids. Germline V gene data show CDR1 as SGHRS and CDR2 as YFSETQ. The CDR3 DNA reads as TGCGCCAGCAGCTTGGGCTCCGGACAGACCTACGAGCAGTACTTC. It specifies CASSLGSGQTYEQYF.